These 32 T cell receptor beta chains were all obtained from the same sample, sequenced in a study of OX40 agonist ivuxolimab in advanced cancers. Profiling relied on immunoSEQ multiplex PCR, and the TCRdb table lists in-frame clones only, not all of them. This sample carries more than 80,000 clones, about 88% of them seen once, and the ten largest clones take approximately 0.67%. Sample: CD4+ or CD8+ T cells sorted from blood, taken in a trial of the OX40 agonist ivuxolimab. The source of these receptors is an adult with an advanced solid tumor such as melanoma, head and neck, liver or kidney cancer.

This clone was counted once. The chain uses TRBV25-1 and TRBJ2-4; D is uncertain. The CDR3 sequence is 13 residues long. Germline loops: CDR1 MGHDK, CDR2 SYGVNS. The V and J ends lost 2 bases and 4 bases respectively, with 6 bases between them. The DNA of the CDR3 is TGTGCCAGCAGTGAAGGGCCTAAAAACATTCAGTACTTC. Encoded protein: CASSEGPKNIQYF.

The rearrangement uses TRBV2 and TRBJ2-7; a weak D match, TRBD2 (6 bases). Germline V gene data show CDR1 as SNHLY and CDR2 as FYNNEI. The CDR3 runs to 16 residues. V lost 2 bases to trimming and J lost 0 bases, with 14 bases between them. The CDR3 spells CASSEIGWGGSYEQYF. The CDR3 bases are TGTGCCAGCAGTGAAATTGGCTGGGGAGGCTCCTACGAGCAGTACTTC.

This clone occurred a few times. The genes are TRBV4-1 and TRBJ1-1; D possibly corresponds to TRBD1 (6 bases). The CDR3 is 14 residues long. The germline V gene has CDR1 MGHRA and CDR2 YSYEKL. The V gene lost 0 bases and the J gene lost 11 bases, with 16 bases spanning the gap. The CDR3 loop is CASSQDRRGGYAFF. DNA of the CDR3: TGCGCCAGCAGCCAAGATCGGAGGGGGGGCTATGCTTTCTTT.

The rearrangement joins TRBV5-5 to TRBJ2-7; D is uncertain. The germline gives CDR1 SGHKS, CDR2 YYEKEE (reference sequence). This CDR3 contains 12 residues. V was shortened by 2 bases and J by 5 bases, with 8 bases between the two germline ends. The CDR3 bases are TGTGCCAGCAGCTTACTCCCAGACGAGCAGTACTTC. Translation gives CASSLLPDEQYF.

In this sample, this clone turned up once. The rearrangement joins TRBV30 to TRBJ2-7; D uncertain. Per germline, CDR1 GTSNPN and CDR2 SVGIG (reference sequence). Trimming shortened V by 2 bases and J by 4 bases, and 6 bases separated the two germline ends. The CDR3 runs 11 residues. The CDR3 sequence: CAWSTVYEQYF. The DNA for the CDR3 is TGTGCCTGGAGTACAGTTTACGAGCAGTACTTC.

V usage is TRBV7-8 and J usage is TRBJ1-5, with a possible D match to TRBD1 (5 bases). V dropped 3 bases and J dropped 6 bases, with 9 bases sitting between them. The CDR3 loop spans 13 amino acids. Per the germline V gene, CDR1 is SGHVS and CDR2 is FQNEAQ. CDR3 residues: CASSFGGSQPQHF. The CDR3 coding sequence is TGTGCCAGCAGCTTTGGGGGAAGTCAGCCCCAGCATTTT.

CDR3 protein: CASSLALTGSTEQYF. The DNA for the CDR3 is TGCGCCAGCAGCTTGGCCCTAACCGGGAGTACCGAACAGTACTTC. The gene calls are TRBV5-1 and TRBJ2-7, with D possibly being TRBD2 (6 bases). V was clipped by 0 bases and J by 10 bases, with 20 bases between them. There are 15 residues in the CDR3. Germline V CDR1 and CDR2: SGHRS, YFSETQ.

The chain recombines TRBV29-1 with TRBJ1-2, with 7 bases lining up with TRBD1. V shed 7 bases and J 5 bases; nucleotides not matched to a gene: 13. CDR1 and CDR2 from the germline V gene are SQVTM and ANQGSEA. This CDR3 is 14 amino acids long. The CDR3 protein is CSDLPDRVLYGYTF. The CDR3 nucleotides read TGCAGCGATTTACCTGACAGGGTACTATATGGCTACACCTTC.

CDR3 sequence: CASSSWTSASNEQFF. In nucleotides, the CDR3 is TGTGCCAGCAGCTCCTGGACTAGCGCGAGCAATGAGCAGTTCTTC. The genes are TRBV11-3 and TRBJ2-1; 9 bases line up with TRBD2. V lost 4 bases, J lost 6 bases, and 7 bases stayed unmatched. This CDR3 region has 15 residues. Germline-derived CDR1 and CDR2 are SGHNT and YENEEA.

V gene TRBV6-1 combines with J gene TRBJ1-2; D gene ambiguous. CDR1 is MNHNS and CDR2 is SASEGT in the germline V gene. This CDR3 comprises 13 residues. V dropped 4 bases and J dropped 8 bases, with 14 bases sitting between them. CDR3 DNA: TGTGCCAGCAGTGCCGGGGAATACGGCGGCTACACCTTC. Protein sequence: CASSAGEYGGYTF.

CDR3 coding DNA: TGTGCCAGCAGTGGTGGGACAGGGAGAATTTCCTACGAGCAGTACTTC. Amino acid sequence: CASSGGTGRISYEQYF. The genes are TRBV27 and TRBJ2-5; 9 bases agree with TRBD1. The J call is uncertain, as TRBJ2-7 better fits the DNA end. CDR3 size: 16 residues. From germline, CDR1 is MNHEY and CDR2 SMNVEV (reference sequence).

In this sample, this clone turned up once. The chain links TRBV5-1 to TRBJ1-2; tentatively, D is TRBD1 (5 bases). CDR3 length: 15 amino acids. The V gene lost 4 bases and the J gene lost 4 bases, with 17 bases spanning the gap. CDR1 is SGHRS and CDR2 is YFSETQ in the germline V gene. The CDR3 loop reads CASSLSGDAFYGYTF. For the CDR3, the DNA is TGCGCCAGCAGCCTCTCGGGGGACGCCTTCTATGGCTACACCTTC.

The chain recombines TRBV6-5 with TRBJ2-7; TRBD1 aligns across 8 bases. After removal of 6 bases from V and 2 bases from J, the junction contained 9 bases not matched to a gene. The CDR3 is 15 amino acids. Germline V gene sequence: CDR1 MNHEY, CDR2 SVGAGI. Here the CDR3 DNA reads TGTGCCAGCAGATCCGACAGGGGTGGAACCTACGAGCAGTACTTC. Its protein product is CASRSDRGGTYEQYF.

This sequence joins TRBV20-1 and TRBJ2-3; D is uncertain. V lost 3 bases and J 2 bases, leaving 0 bases between the germline ends. CDR1 is DFQATT, CDR2 SNEGSKA, per germline (reference sequence). This CDR3 has 10 residues. The CDR3 nucleotides read TGCAGTGCTAGCACAGATACGCAGTATTTT. It encodes CSASTDTQYF.

This clone was picked up a small number of times. This chain uses TRBV6-5 with TRBJ1-2, with 8 bases identical to TRBD1. This CDR3 has 15 residues. Germline lookup yields CDR1 MNHEY and CDR2 SVGAGI. V trimming: 4 bases; J trimming: 5 bases; junction bases outside the gene matches: 9. CDR3 bases: TGTGCCAGCAGTTTTTCCGACAGGGGCGATTATGGCTACACCTTC. This codes for CASSFSDRGDYGYTF.

The genes are TRBV10-2 and TRBJ1-5; D remains ambiguous. The CDR3 runs to 14 residues. Germline V gene data show CDR1 as WSHSY and CDR2 as SAAADI. V was trimmed by 10 bases and J by 4 bases, leaving 17 bases between them. For the CDR3, the DNA is TGCGCCACGACGGCGATGGGCTTTAATCAGCCCCAGCATTTT. The encoded protein is CATTAMGFNQPQHF.

CDR3 region: CASSTRTSGRGTDTQYF. The DNA for the CDR3 is TGCGCCAGCAGCACTAGGACTAGCGGGAGGGGCACAGATACGCAGTATTTT. The chain couples TRBV5-1 to TRBJ2-3; the match to TRBD2 covers 15 bases. Germline V gene sequence: CDR1 SGHRS, CDR2 YFSETQ. The CDR3 is 17 amino acids. V trimming: 4 bases; J trimming: 1 base; junction bases outside the gene matches: 4.

The V gene is TRBV28, the J gene TRBJ2-7; possibly TRBD1 for D (5 bases). V lost 8 bases to trimming and J lost 3 bases, with 14 bases between them. The germline V gene has CDR1 MDHEN and CDR2 SYDVKM. The CDR3 has 13 amino acids. CDR3 amino acids: CASGRGRGYEQYF. The CDR3, as DNA: TGTGCCAGCGGCCGCGGTAGGGGCTACGAGCAGTACTTC.

In its sample, this clone was seen a few times. The chain is built from TRBV18 and TRBJ1-1; the D is unclear. Trimming took 3 bases from V and 0 from J, leaving 5 bases between them. This CDR3 is built from 13 residues. Germline V CDR1 and CDR2: KGHSH, LQKENI. The CDR3 DNA follows: TGTGCCAGCTCACCGGAAGTGAACACTGAAGCTTTCTTT. Encoded protein: CASSPEVNTEAFF.

V usage is TRBV7-9 and J usage is TRBJ1-1, with a tentative D call TRBD1 (5 bases). V lost 4 bases and J lost 8, with 11 bases in between. The CDR3 has 12 residues. Looked up from germline, CDR1 is SEHNR and CDR2 is FQNEAQ (reference sequence). The CDR3 bases are TGTGCCAGCAGCTCAACAGGTGTCGAAGCTTTCTTT. It is translated as CASSSTGVEAFF.

J is TRBJ1-1 and V is TRBV4-3, with 7 nucleotides matching TRBD1. Trimming removed 4 bases from V and 5 bases from J; junction bases left unmatched: 10. Germline-derived CDR1 and CDR2 are LGHNA and YSLEER. The CDR3 has 15 amino acids. CDR3 region: CASSRRQGASTEAFF. The CDR3 DNA follows: TGCGCCAGCAGCCGCCGACAGGGAGCATCGACTGAAGCTTTCTTT.

This CDR3 reads CASSQETSSQETQYF. The CDR3 DNA follows: TGTGCCAGCAGCCAAGAAACCTCTTCCCAAGAGACCCAGTACTTC. This rearrangement joins TRBV4-2 to TRBJ2-5; D not certain. V lost 0 bases and J 1 base, leaving 9 bases between the germline ends. The CDR3 length is 15 residues. Germline CDR1 is LGHNA and CDR2 is YNFKEQ.

The gene calls are TRBV7-2 and TRBJ2-7; D is possibly TRBD2 (5 bases). This CDR3 has 14 residues. V dropped 1 base and J dropped 7 bases, with 14 bases sitting between them. The germline V gene encodes CDR1 SGHTA and CDR2 FQGNSA. CDR3 in DNA: TGTGCCAGCAGCTTAGAGACGGGGTTCGGGGAGCAGTACTTC. Amino acids: CASSLETGFGEQYF.

This clone is a singleton in its sample. This chain connects TRBV28 to TRBJ1-1; 9 bases align to TRBD1. Germline trimming cut 0 bases from V and 1 base from J; bases unmatched to any gene: 12. The CDR3 loop spans 19 amino acids. Germline assignment: CDR1 MDHEN and CDR2 SYDVKM. CDR3 in DNA: TGTGCCAGCAGTTTATGGTACAATACAGGGGGCGCGGGGAACACTGAAGCTTTCTTT. Translation gives CASSLWYNTGGAGNTEAFF.

The chain recombines TRBV5-1 with TRBJ2-3; a possible D gene is TRBD2 (5 bases). The V end was cut by 0 bases, the J end by 5 bases, with 10 bases between. The CDR3 totals 14 residues. Germline CDR1 reads SGHRS; CDR2 reads YFSETQ. CDR3: CASSLGLLGDTQYF. CDR3 bases: TGCGCCAGCAGCTTGGGACTATTAGGAGATACGCAGTATTTT.

The chain recombines TRBV13 with TRBJ2-3; D uncertain. V was trimmed by 3 bases and J by 6 bases, leaving 4 bases between them. Germline CDR1 PRHDT, CDR2 FYEKMQ (reference sequence). The CDR3 consists of 11 residues. The CDR3: CASSFGDTQYF. The CDR3 bases are TGTGCCAGCAGCTTCGGGGATACGCAGTATTTT.

The chain combines TRBV2 with TRBJ2-4; 8 nucleotides match TRBD2. This CDR3 comprises 18 residues. Germline lookup yields CDR1 SNHLY and CDR2 FYNNEI. The V and J ends lost 2 bases and 0 bases, in that order; junction bases with no gene match: 9. CDR3 bases: TGTGCCAGCAGTGAAAATGGACTAGCATTTCTAGCCAAAAACATTCAGTACTTC. It yields the protein CASSENGLAFLAKNIQYF. Looking up the rest from reference TRBV2 and TRBJ2-4 gives the full variable domain: EPEVTQTPSHQVTQMGQEVILRCVPISNHLYFYWYRQILGQKVEFLVSFYNNEISEKSEIFDDQFSVERPDGSNFTLKIRSTKLEDSAMYFCASSENGLAFLAKNIQYFGAGTRLSVL.

This chain uses TRBV7-9 with TRBJ2-2; the match to TRBD2 covers 8 bases. The germline V gene encodes CDR1 SEHNR and CDR2 FQNEAQ (reference sequence). V trimming: 5 bases; J trimming: 3 bases; junction bases outside the gene matches: 5. CDR3 size: 15 residues. As DNA, the CDR3 is TGTGCCAGCAGCCTGCGGGGGGCGGACACCGGGGAGCTGTTTTTT. Translated: CASSLRGADTGELFF. Filled out from reference TRBV7-9 and TRBJ2-2, the complete variable domain reads DTGVSQNPRHKITKRGQNVTFRCDPISEHNRLYWYRQTLGQGPEFLTYFQNEAQLEKSRLLSDRFSAERPKGSFSTLEIQRTEQGDSAMYLCASSLRGADTGELFFGEGSRLTVL.

V usage is TRBV28 and J usage is TRBJ2-1; D possibly corresponds to TRBD2 (6 bases). Germline CDR1 and CDR2: MDHEN and SYDVKM. Between the trimmed V and J ends, which lost 4 bases and 3 bases, there was a span of 7 bases. This CDR3 is 13 amino acids long. The CDR3 DNA reads as TGTGCCAGCAGTTCCGGGGGCTACAATGAGCAGTTCTTC. Protein product: CASSSGGYNEQFF.

The chain couples TRBV11-2 to TRBJ1-2; a possible D gene is TRBD1 (6 bases). Trimming shortened V by 3 bases and J by 8 bases, and 13 bases separated the two germline ends. Germline CDR1 SGHAT, CDR2 FQNNGV. The CDR3 sequence is 13 residues long. This CDR3 reads CASSLDTGSGYTF. CDR3 nucleotides: TGTGCCAGCAGCTTGGATACAGGGAGCGGCTACACCTTC.

The chain recombines TRBV19 with TRBJ2-1, with 8 bases aligning to TRBD2. Trimming cost V 7 bases and J 0 bases; bases outside gene matches: 5. Germline V lookup: CDR1 LNHDA, CDR2 SQIVND (reference sequence). The CDR3 sequence is 15 residues long. CDR3 in DNA: TGTGCCAGTACTAACAGCGGGGGCTCCTACAATGAGCAGTTCTTC. As protein: CASTNSGGSYNEQFF.

V usage is TRBV5-1 and J usage is TRBJ2-5, with TRBD2 matching over 14 bases. Trimming cost V 6 bases and J 5 bases; bases outside gene matches: 9. CDR3 length equals 16 residues. Germline V gene lookup returns CDR1 SGHRS and CDR2 YFSETQ. CDR3: CASTTGLAGVGETQYF. DNA of the CDR3: TGCGCCAGCACCACGGGACTAGCGGGAGTTGGTGAGACCCAGTACTTC.